This entry concerns a single TCR beta chain. These data originate in a study of blood T cells in healthy people across ages. Germline V gene lookup returns CDR1 ENHRY and CDR2 SYGVKD. The ends were cut back, 6 bases at V and 0 bases at J, with 17 bases in the middle. The CDR3 has 16 amino acids. The authors ran a second PCR of about 6 to 11 cycles using a sample-barcoded 5' primer and a J-beta primer mix. TCRdb called the 5' RACE reads again in MiXCR, with one record for every CDR3 protein. The sample lists approximately 900,000 distinct CDR3 sequences; roughly 28% were seen once. Another study also made use of these data, one on T cells of mothers and their children. That study reports: It was related mother-child pairs that showed slightly higher overlap than unrelated pairs, without reaching significance.

The rearrangement joins TRBV10-3 to TRBJ1-2, with D maybe TRBD1 (6 bases). This receptor was identified in a woman aged 40 to 50 in good health. The source material was blood. The CDR3 region has the DNA TGTGCCATCAGCCCCTTTACAGGGAGGGCTAACTATGGCTACACCTTC. Protein sequence: CAISPFTGRANYGYTF.